What follows describes a single T cell receptor (beta chain). Its antigen remains unknown. These data are taken from a study of regulatory T cells in long-lasting Graves disease. Points from the study as a whole: The number of shared public clonotypes was higher in persistent patients (around 2,700) than new patients (under 1,000).

Time point described: persistent/refractory GD, antithyroid drugs over 5 years with positive TRAb. Making the TCR library involved RNA that had been extracted from PBMCs. The CDR3 has 14 residues. Germline V gene lookup returns CDR1 SGHRS and CDR2 YFSETQ. Trimming shortened V by 1 base and J by 6 bases, and 13 bases separated the two germline ends. In building TCR beta libraries, iRepertoire HTBI primers were used together with Arm-PCR of CDR3 regions. TCRdb called the multiplex PCR reads again in MiXCR, with one record for every CDR3 protein. The sample carries approximately 690,000 distinct CDR3 sequences, 30% recorded once.

The material sequenced was peripheral blood mononuclear cells (PBMCs), taken when the disease was refractory, from a patient treated with antithyroid drugs. J is TRBJ1-2 and V is TRBV5-1; TRBD1 is a possible D gene (6 bases). The sequence came from a female donor with Graves disease. CDR3 DNA: TGCGCCAGCAGCTTGACAGGGCAGGCCGATGGCTACACCTTC. It encodes CASSLTGQADGYTF.